This TCR beta chain was captured by sequencing in a study of technical replicates of blood from a handful of donors listed by TCRdb under 2017. The method was the immunoSEQ multiplex PCR assay. Held by TCRdb, this immuneACCESS table contains in-frame sequences only and omits some clones. Under half of the omission traces to an unresolved V gene where checked; the cause of the rest is unknown. The sample records about 82,000 clones, around 94% of which are singletons. Jointly, the top ten make up about 0.39% of the sample. CDR1 and CDR2, looked up from the germline V gene, are SQVTM and ANQGSEA. V drops 6 bases and J drops 3 bases, leaving 18 bases in between. The CDR3 runs 14 residues from the cysteine to the phenylalanine. The entry retains the CDR3 DNA only, 42 bases that are in frame from base 1. As regards this clone: There is no known antigen for this receptor. No base-level quality is on record; no much larger clone is a single base apart.

The sample was T cells isolated from PBMCs. The chain is made from TRBV29-1 and TRBJ2-7, and the D gene may be TRBD2, 6 bases matching. This clonotype was sampled from a human donor in good health. The nucleotide sequence reads TGCAGCGTGGAGAATGGGACTTCAAGCTACGAGCAGTACTTC. It translates as CSVENGTSSYEQYF.